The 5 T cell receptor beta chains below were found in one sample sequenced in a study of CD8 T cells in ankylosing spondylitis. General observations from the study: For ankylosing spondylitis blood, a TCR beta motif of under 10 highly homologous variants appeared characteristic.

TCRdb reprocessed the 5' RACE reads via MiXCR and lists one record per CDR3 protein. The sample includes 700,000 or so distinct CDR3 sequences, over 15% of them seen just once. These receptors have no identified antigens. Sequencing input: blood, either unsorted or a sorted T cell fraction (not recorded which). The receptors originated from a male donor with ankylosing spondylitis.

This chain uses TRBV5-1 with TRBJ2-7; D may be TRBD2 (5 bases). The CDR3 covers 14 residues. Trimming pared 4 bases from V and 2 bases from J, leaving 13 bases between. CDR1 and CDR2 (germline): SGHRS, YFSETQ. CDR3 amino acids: CASSILGTTYEQYF. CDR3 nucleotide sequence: TGCGCCAGCAGCATACTAGGCACGACCTACGAGCAGTACTTC.

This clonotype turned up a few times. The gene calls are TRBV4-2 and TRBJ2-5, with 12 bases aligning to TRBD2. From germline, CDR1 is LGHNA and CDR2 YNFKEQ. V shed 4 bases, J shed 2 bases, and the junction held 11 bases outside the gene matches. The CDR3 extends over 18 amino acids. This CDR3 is CASSLSVAGTSGQETQYF. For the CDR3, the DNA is TGTGCCAGCAGCCTTTCCGTCGCCGGGACTAGCGGGCAAGAGACCCAGTACTTC.

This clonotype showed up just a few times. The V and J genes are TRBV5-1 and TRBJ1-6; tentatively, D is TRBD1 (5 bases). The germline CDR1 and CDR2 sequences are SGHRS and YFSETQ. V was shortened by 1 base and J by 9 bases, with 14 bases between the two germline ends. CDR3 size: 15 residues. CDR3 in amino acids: CASSLTGGESSPLHF. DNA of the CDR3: TGCGCCAGCAGCTTGACCGGGGGAGAGAGTTCACCCCTCCACTTT.

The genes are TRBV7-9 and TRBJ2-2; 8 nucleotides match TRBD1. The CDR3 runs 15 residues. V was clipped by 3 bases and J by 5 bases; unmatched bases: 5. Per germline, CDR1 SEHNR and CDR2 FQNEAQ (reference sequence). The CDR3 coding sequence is TGTGCCAGCAGCTTGGACAGGGAATTTACCGGGGAGCTGTTTTTT. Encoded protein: CASSLDREFTGELFF.

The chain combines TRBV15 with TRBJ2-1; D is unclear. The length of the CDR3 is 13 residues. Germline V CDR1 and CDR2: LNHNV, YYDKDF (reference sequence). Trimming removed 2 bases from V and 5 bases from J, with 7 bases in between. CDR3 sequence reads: CATSRKKNNEQFF. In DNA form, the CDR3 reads TGTGCCACCAGCAGAAAAAAAAACAATGAGCAGTTCTTC.